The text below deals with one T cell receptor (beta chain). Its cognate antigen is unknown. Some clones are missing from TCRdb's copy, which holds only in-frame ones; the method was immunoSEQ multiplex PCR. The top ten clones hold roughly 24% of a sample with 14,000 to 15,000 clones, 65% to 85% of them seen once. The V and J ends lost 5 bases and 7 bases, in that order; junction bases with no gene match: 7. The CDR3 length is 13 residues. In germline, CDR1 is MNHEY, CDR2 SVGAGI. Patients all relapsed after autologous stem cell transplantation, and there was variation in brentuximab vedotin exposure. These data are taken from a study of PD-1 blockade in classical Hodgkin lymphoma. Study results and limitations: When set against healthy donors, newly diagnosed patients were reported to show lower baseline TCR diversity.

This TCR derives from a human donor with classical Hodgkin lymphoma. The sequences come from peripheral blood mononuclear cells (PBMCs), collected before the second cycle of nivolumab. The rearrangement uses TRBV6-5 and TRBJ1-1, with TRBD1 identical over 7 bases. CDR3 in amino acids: CASSRDRTGEAFF. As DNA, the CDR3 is TGTGCCAGCAGTCGCGATCGGACAGGTGAAGCTTTCTTT.